Below are 5 T cell receptor beta chains sequenced from a single sample in a study of vaccination and CD4 T cells after COVID-19. The Oncomine TCR Beta short-read assay was applied to DNA of cultured CD4+ T cells. TCRdb used MiXCR to reprocess the PCR reads, holding one entry per CDR3 protein. In the table there are about 14,000 distinct CDR3 sequences, roughly a third of which are singletons. The antigens for these receptors are not known. The treatment here: roughly nine-day PBMC culture with coronavirus spike peptide pools or control peptides (ViraFEST assay). Sequencing used CD4+ T cells from blood, cultured in vitro, obtained after SARS-CoV-2 vaccination. All receptors derive from a human donor who had recovered from COVID-19.

The chain recombines TRBV20-1 with TRBJ2-2, with TRBD2 identical over 15 bases. The CDR3 is 16 residues long. Germline CDR1 and CDR2: DFQATT and SNEGSKA (reference sequence). The CDR3 bases are TGCAGGCCAGGACTAGCGGGAGGGCCGGACACCGGGGAGCTGTTTTTT. Translation gives CRPGLAGGPDTGELFF.

This chain links TRBV19 with TRBJ2-5; 8 bases are shared with TRBD2. Trimming at V came to 2 bases and at J to 2 bases, leaving 16 bases not matched to a gene. The CDR3 contains 19 residues. The germline gives CDR1 LNHDA, CDR2 SQIVND (reference sequence). In nucleotides, the CDR3 is TGTGCCAGTAGTATAAACGCAGGCCTAAGGGTAGCGGGGCAAGAGACCCAGTACTTC. The encoded protein is CASSINAGLRVAGQETQYF.

V is TRBV7-2 and J is TRBJ2-3; no firm D call. The germline V gene has CDR1 SGHTA and CDR2 FQGNSA. This CDR3 contains 15 residues. V dropped 3 bases and J dropped 0 bases, with 10 bases sitting between them. CDR3 DNA sequence: TGTGCCAGCAGCTTGAGCCTTTTAAGCACAGATACGCAGTATTTT. This encodes CASSLSLLSTDTQYF.

This clonotype turned up a few times. The chain couples TRBV18 to TRBJ2-1; 7 bases are a match to TRBD2. Trimming cost V 3 bases and J 5 bases; bases outside gene matches: 7. Germline V gives CDR1 KGHSH, CDR2 LQKENI. The CDR3 consists of 15 residues. In DNA form, the CDR3 reads TGTGCCAGCTCACCTATCGCGGGAGCTGACAATGAGCAGTTCTTC. This gives the protein CASSPIAGADNEQFF. Supplemented by reference TRBV18 and TRBJ2-1, the full variable domain reads NAGVMQNPRHLVRRRGQEARLRCSPMKGHSHVYWYRQLPEEGLKFMVYLQKENIIDESGMPKERFSAEFPKEGPSILRIQQVVRGDSAAYFCASSPIAGADNEQFFGPGTRLTVL.

Only a few counts were recorded for this clonotype. The germline gene is not matched at one end of the junction; a read error may be the cause. The V gene is TRBV7-2, the J gene TRBJ2-7; D is ambiguous. Germline loops: CDR1 SGHTA, CDR2 FQGNSA. There are 12 residues in the CDR3. CDR3 bases: TGTGCCAGCAGCTTAAGCTCCAACGAGCAGTACTTC. This encodes CASSLSSNEQYF. Together with reference TRBV7-2 and TRBJ2-7, the CDR3 gives the full variable domain: GAGVSQSPSNKVTEKGKDVELRCDPISGHTALYWYRQSLGQGLEFLIYFQGNSAPDKSGLPSDRFSAERTGGSVSTLTIQRTQQEDSAVYLCASSLSSNEQYFGPGTRLTVT.